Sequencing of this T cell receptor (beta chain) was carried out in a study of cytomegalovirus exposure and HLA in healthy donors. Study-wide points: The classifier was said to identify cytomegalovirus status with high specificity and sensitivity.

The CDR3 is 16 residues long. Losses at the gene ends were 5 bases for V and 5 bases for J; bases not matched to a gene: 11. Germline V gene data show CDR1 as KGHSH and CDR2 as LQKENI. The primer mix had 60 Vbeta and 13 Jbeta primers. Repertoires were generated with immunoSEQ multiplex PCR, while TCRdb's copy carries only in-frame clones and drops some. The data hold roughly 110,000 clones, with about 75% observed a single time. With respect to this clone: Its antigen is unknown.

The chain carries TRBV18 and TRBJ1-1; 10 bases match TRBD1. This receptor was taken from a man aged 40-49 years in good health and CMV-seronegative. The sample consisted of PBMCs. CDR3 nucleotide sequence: TGTGCCAGCTCAAGGACAGGGGGATCCCTGGGAACTGAAGCTTTCTTT. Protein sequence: CASSRTGGSLGTEAFF.